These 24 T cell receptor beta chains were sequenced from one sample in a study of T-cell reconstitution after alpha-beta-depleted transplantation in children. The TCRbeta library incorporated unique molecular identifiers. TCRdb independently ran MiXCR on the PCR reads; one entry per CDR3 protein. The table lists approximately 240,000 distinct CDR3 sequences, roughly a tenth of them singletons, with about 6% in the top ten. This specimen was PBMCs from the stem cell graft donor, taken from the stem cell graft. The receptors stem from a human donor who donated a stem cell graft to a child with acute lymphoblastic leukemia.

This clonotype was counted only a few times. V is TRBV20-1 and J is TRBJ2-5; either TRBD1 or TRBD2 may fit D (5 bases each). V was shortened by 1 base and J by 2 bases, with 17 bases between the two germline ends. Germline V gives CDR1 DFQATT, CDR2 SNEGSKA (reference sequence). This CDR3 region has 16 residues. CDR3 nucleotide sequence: TGCAGTGCTAGAGTGCTCGGGACCACATTTCAAGAGACCCAGTACTTC. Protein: CSARVLGTTFQETQYF.

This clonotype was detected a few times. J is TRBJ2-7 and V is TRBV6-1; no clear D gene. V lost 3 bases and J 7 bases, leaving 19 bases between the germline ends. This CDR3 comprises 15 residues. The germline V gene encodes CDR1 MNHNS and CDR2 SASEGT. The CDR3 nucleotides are TGTGCCAGCAGTGACTGGCGGCAGCCCCTAGGTGAGCAGTACTTC. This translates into CASSDWRQPLGEQYF.

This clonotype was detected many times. Here the CDR3 reads CASSPKKGLAGFLTGTDTQYF. The CDR3 DNA sequence: TGTGCCAGTAGTCCCAAGAAGGGACTAGCGGGGTTCTTAACCGGCACAGATACGCAGTATTTT. This chain connects TRBV19 to TRBJ2-3; TRBD2 matches at 13 bases. The V gene's germline CDR1 is LNHDA and CDR2 SQIVND (reference sequence). V dropped 5 bases and J dropped 1; count of bases not matched to a gene: 18. There are 21 residues in the CDR3.

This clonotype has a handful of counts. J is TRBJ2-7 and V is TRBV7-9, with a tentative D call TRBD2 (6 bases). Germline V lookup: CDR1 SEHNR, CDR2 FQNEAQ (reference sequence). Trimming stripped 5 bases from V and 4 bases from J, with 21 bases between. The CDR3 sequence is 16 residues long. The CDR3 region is CASSPKIGGEKYEQYF. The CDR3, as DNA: TGTGCCAGCAGCCCGAAAATTGGCGGGGAAAAATACGAGCAGTACTTC.

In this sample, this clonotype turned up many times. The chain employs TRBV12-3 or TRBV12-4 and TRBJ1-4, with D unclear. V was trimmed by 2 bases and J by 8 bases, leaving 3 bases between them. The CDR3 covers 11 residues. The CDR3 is CASSLMEKLFF. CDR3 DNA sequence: TGTGCCAGCAGTTTAATGGAAAAACTGTTTTTT.

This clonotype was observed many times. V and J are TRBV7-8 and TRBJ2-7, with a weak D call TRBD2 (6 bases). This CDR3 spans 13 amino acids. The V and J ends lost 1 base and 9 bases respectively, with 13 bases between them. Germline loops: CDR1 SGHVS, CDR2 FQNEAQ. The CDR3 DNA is TGTGCCAGCAGCTTAGATACCGGGACTTGGCAGTACTTC. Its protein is CASSLDTGTWQYF.

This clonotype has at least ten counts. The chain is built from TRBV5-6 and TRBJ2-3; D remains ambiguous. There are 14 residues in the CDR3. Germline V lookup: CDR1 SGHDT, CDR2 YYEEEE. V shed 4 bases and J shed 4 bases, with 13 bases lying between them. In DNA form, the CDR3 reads TGTGCCAGCAGCCGGACCCTTGGGGCAGATACGCAGTATTTT. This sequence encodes CASSRTLGADTQYF. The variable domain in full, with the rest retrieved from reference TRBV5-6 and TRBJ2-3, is DAGVTQSPTHLIKTRGQQVTLRCSPKSGHDTVSWYQQALGQGPQFIFQYYEEEERQRGNFPDRFSGHQFPNYSSELNVNALLLGDSALYLCASSRTLGADTQYFGPGTRLTVL.

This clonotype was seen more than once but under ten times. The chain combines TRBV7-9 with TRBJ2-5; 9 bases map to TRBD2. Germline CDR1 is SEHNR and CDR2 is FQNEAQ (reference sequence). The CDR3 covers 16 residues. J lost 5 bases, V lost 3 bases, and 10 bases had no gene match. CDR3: CASSFGLAGTLETQYF. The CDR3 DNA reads TGTGCCAGCAGCTTCGGGCTAGCGGGAACCCTCGAGACCCAGTACTTC.

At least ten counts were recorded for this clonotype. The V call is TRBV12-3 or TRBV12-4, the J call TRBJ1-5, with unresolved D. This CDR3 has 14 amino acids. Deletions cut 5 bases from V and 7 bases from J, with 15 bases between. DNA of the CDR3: TGTGCCAGCAGTGATGGACGGACCGGGCAGCCCCAGCATTTT. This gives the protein CASSDGRTGQPQHF.

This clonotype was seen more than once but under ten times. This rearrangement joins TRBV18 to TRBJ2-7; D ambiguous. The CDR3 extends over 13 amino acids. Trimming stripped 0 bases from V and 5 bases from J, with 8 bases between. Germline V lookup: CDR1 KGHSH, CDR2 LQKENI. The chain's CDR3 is CASSPPVPDEQYF. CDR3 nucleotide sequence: TGTGCCAGCTCACCACCGGTGCCGGACGAGCAGTACTTC.

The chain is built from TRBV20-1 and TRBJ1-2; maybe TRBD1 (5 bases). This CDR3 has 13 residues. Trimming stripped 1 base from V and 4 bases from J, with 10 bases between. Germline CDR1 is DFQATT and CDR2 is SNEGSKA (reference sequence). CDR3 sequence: CSARVSGTYGYTF. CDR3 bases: TGCAGTGCTAGAGTTTCCGGGACCTATGGCTACACCTTC.

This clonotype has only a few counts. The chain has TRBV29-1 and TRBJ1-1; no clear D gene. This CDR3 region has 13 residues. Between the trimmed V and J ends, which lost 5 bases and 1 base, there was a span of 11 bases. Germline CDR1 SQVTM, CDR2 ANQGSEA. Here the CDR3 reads CSVNSAGNTEAFF. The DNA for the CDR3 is TGCAGCGTTAACAGCGCTGGGAACACTGAAGCTTTCTTT.

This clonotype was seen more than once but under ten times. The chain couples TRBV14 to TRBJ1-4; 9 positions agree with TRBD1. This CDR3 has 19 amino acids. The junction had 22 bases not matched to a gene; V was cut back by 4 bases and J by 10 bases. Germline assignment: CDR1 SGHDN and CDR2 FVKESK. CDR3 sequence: CASSPAPPGQGTTEGKLFF. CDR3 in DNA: TGTGCCAGCAGCCCAGCTCCCCCGGGACAGGGAACGACCGAAGGAAAACTGTTTTTT.

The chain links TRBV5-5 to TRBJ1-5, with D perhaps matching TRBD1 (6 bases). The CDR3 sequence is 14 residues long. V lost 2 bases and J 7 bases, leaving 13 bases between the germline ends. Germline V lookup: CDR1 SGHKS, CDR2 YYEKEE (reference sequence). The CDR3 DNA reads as TGTGCCAGCAGCTTACAGGAGGGGGTACAGCCCCAGCATTTT. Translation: CASSLQEGVQPQHF.

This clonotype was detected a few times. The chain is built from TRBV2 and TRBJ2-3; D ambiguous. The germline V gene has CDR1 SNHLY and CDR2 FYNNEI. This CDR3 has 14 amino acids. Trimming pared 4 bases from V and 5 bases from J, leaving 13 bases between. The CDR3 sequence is CASSAGEWGDTQYF. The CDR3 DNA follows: TGTGCCAGCAGTGCGGGTGAATGGGGAGATACGCAGTATTTT. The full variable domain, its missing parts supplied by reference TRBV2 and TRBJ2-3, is EPEVTQTPSHQVTQMGQEVILRCVPISNHLYFYWYRQILGQKVEFLVSFYNNEISEKSEIFDDQFSVERPDGSNFTLKIRSTKLEDSAMYFCASSAGEWGDTQYFGPGTRLTVL.

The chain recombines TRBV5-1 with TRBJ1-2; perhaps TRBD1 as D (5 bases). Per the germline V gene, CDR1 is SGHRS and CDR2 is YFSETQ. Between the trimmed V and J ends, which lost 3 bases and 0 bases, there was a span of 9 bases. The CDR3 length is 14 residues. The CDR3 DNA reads TGCGCCAGCAGCTCCCTGACAGCTAACTATGGCTACACCTTC. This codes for CASSSLTANYGYTF.

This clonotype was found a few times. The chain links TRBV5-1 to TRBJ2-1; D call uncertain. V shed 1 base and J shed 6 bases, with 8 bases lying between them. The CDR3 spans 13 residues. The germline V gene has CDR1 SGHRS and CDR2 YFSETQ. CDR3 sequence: CASSLRPTNEQFF. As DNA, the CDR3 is TGCGCCAGCAGCTTGCGGCCCACCAATGAGCAGTTCTTC.

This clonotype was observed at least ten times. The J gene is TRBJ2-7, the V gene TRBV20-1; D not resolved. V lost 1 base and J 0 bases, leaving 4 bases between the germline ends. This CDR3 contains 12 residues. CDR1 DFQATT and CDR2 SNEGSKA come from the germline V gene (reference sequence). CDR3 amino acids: CSARADSYEQYF. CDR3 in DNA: TGCAGTGCTAGAGCCGACTCCTACGAGCAGTACTTC.

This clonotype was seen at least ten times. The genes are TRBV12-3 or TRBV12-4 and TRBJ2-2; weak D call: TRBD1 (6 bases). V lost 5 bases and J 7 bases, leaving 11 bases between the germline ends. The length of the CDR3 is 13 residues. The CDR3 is CASSPQQGGELFF. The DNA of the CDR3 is TGTGCCAGCAGTCCTCAACAGGGCGGGGAGCTGTTTTTT.

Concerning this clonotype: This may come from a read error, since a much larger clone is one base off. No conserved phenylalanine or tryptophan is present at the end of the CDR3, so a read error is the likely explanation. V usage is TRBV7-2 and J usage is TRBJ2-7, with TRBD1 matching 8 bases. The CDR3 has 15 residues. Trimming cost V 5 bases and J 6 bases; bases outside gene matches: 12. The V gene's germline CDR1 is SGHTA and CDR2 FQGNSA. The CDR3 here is CASSLQMTGDGEQYL. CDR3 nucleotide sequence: TGTGCCAGCAGCCTCCAAATGACAGGGGACGGCGAGCAGTACCTC.

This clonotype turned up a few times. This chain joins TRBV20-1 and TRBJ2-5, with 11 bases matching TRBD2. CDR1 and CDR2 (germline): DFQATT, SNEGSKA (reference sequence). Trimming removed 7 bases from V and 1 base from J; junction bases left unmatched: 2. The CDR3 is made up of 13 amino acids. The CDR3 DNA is TGCAGTGGTAGCGGGGGGGTCCAAGAGACCCAGTACTTC. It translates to CSGSGGVQETQYF.

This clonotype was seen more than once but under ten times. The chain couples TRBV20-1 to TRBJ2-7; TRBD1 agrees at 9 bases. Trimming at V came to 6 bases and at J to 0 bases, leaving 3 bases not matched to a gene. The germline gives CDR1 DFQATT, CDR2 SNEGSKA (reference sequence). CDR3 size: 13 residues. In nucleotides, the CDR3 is TGCAGTGCCGAGGGACAGGGCTCCTACGAGCAGTACTTC. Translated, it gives CSAEGQGSYEQYF.

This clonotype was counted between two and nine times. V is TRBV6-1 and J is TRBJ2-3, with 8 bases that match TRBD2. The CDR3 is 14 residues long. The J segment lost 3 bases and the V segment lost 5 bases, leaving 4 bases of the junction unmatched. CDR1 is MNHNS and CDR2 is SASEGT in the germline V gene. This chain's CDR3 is CASSIGGETDTQYF. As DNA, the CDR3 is TGTGCCAGCAGTATCGGGGGGGAAACAGATACGCAGTATTTT.

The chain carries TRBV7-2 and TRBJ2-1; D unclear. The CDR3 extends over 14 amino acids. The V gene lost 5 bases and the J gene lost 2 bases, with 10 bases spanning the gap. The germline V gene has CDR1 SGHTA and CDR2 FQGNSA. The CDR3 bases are TGTGCCAGCAGCCACACAACAACCTACAATGAGCAGTTCTTC. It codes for CASSHTTTYNEQFF.